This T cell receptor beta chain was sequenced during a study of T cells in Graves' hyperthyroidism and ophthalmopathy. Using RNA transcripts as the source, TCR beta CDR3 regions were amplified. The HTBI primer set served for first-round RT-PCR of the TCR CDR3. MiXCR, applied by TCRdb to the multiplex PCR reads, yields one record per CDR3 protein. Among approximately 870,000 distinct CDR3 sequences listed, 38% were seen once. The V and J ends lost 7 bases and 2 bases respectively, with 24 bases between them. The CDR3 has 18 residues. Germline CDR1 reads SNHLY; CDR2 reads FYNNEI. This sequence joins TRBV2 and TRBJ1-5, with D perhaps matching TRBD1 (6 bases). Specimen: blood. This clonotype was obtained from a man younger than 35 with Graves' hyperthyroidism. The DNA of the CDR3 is TGTGCCAGCACTTTCCTCCTAACAGGGATTTGGGGCAATCAGCCCCAGCATTTT. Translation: CASTFLLTGIWGNQPQHF.